The present T cell receptor beta chain was sequenced within a study of blood T cell repertoires in COVID-19. Study as a whole: The United States, Italy and Spain provided the acute and convalescent COVID-19 samples. T cells, B-cell-depleted T cells, or PBMCs supplied cDNA or gDNA.

The authors' processing: Counts of nucleated cells, estimated from reference gene primer amplification, were obtained. Sequencing used immunoSEQ multiplex PCR; TCRdb keeps in-frame clones, though not all of them. The D gene and trimming were derived from the DNA, and the V and J assignments and clone size from that table. The sample records approximately 150,000 clones, about 89% being singletons. Germline V gene sequence: CDR1 DFQATT, CDR2 SNEGSKA (reference sequence). The CDR3 covers 15 residues. V was cut by 4 bases and J by 4 bases, with 20 bases left in between. The sample taken for sequencing was peripheral blood. The clonotype originates from a man between 45 and 60 years old with active or convalescent COVID-19. The rearrangement uses TRBV20-1 and TRBJ2-7; TRBD2 might be the D (6 bases). CDR3 residues: CSAIERGGIAYEQYF. Here the CDR3 DNA reads TGCAGTGCTATTGAAAGAGGCGGGATAGCGTACGAGCAGTACTTC.